This T cell receptor beta chain was identified during a study of Ad26.COV2.S vaccination and SARS-CoV-2 variants. Findings of the study overall: Substantial response breadth was reportedly seen for spike-specific CD8+ and CD4+ T cells after vaccination.

Sequencing used immunoSEQ multiplex PCR; TCRdb keeps in-frame clones, though not all of them. This sample yields fewer than 400,000 clones, of which roughly 88% are seen a single time; approximately 5.8% belongs to the top ten. Sample treatment: 15 to 20 received Ad26.COV2.S at low or high dose, single or two shots; about 5 received placebo; per-sample allocation not given. All samples were drawn on day 63, counting from the first vaccine or placebo injection. Per germline, CDR1 SEHNR and CDR2 FQNEAQ (reference sequence). The CDR3 spans 14 residues. V shed 5 bases and J 3 bases; nucleotides not matched to a gene: 4. In regard to this clone: Antigen unknown.

The sample in question was peripheral blood, obtained in a trial of Ad26.COV2.S vaccine versus placebo. This TCR came from a person aged 18 to 59 who received the Ad26.COV2.S COVID-19 vaccine or a placebo. The chain links TRBV7-9 to TRBJ2-5, with TRBD2 matching 9 bases. The CDR3 nucleotides are TGTGCCAGCAGCACGCAGCGGGGGGAAGAGACCCAGTACTTC. It specifies CASSTQRGEETQYF.